The entry below gives a single TCR beta chain sequence along with its context. The antigen is unknown. The CDR3 consists of 13 residues. V lost 2 bases and J lost 8, with 10 bases in between. Germline V lookup: CDR1 KGHSH, CDR2 LQKENI. The data stem from a study of T cell responses to AZD1222 COVID-19 vaccine. Findings and limits, study-wide: Seropositivity was recorded at baseline in only a handful of AZD1222 recipients. Targeting of unmutated variant regions was reportedly seen in nearly half of spike-specific TCRs. Spike-wide coverage was observed for vaccine-associated CD4 TCRs, with dominant responses at 160-218 and 743-854.

The repertoire was sequenced with immunoSEQ multiplex PCR; TCRdb's copy has only in-frame clones and lacks some. Of more than 100,000 clones listed, 70% to 90% are singletons. This material consisted of peripheral blood, taken on day 0 of AZD1222 vaccination. The origin of this receptor is an adult in good health. The chain recombines TRBV18 with TRBJ2-1; D call uncertain. CDR3 sequence reads: CASSPTLADEQFF. As DNA, the CDR3 is TGTGCCAGCTCACCAACCTTGGCGGATGAGCAGTTCTTC.